A single sample gave rise to the 24 T cell receptor beta chains below, sequenced in a study of patients and donors after allogeneic stem cell transplantation. TCRdb recomputed calls from the RT-PCR reads with MiXCR, one row per CDR3 protein. The profile shows approximately 220,000 distinct CDR3 sequences, around two fifths of them singletons. The sample was blood, either unsorted or a sorted T cell fraction (not recorded which). These TCRs come from a human donor who was either an allogeneic HSCT recipient or a stem cell or donor lymphocyte infusion donor (not recorded which). It is not recorded whose cells these are; they may come from a transplant donor.

The chain employs TRBV7-2 and TRBJ1-5; D is uncertain. This CDR3 has 13 amino acids. Trimming removed 5 bases at V and 7 bases at J, with 12 bases between. Germline CDR1 reads SGHTA; CDR2 reads FQGNSA. The CDR3 sequence is CASSLSPQQPQHF. DNA for the CDR3: TGTGCCAGCAGCCTATCCCCACAACAGCCCCAGCATTTT.

This clonotype has only a few counts. V is TRBV12-3 or TRBV12-4 and J is TRBJ1-1, with D tentatively TRBD1 (6 bases). V shed 3 bases and J shed 4 bases, with 9 bases lying between them. The CDR3 is 13 residues long. CDR3 sequence (DNA): TGTGCCAGCAGTTTTAACAGGGCCACTGAAGCTTTCTTT. This sequence encodes CASSFNRATEAFF.

V usage is TRBV7-9 and J usage is TRBJ1-1; D is possibly TRBD1 (5 bases). Per the germline V gene, CDR1 is SEHNR and CDR2 is FQNEAQ (reference sequence). Deletions cut 2 bases from V and 6 bases from J, with 13 bases between. This CDR3 has 14 amino acids. The CDR3 coding sequence is TGTGCCAGCAGCTTATTCGCAGGGAGGGCTGAAGCTTTCTTT. Protein sequence: CASSLFAGRAEAFF.

This clonotype appeared once. V and J are TRBV5-1 and TRBJ2-4; D remains ambiguous. The CDR3 is 15 amino acids. V was trimmed by 3 bases and J by 0 bases, leaving 10 bases between them. Germline V gene sequence: CDR1 SGHRS, CDR2 YFSETQ. The CDR3 sequence is CASSSGNLAKNIQYF. CDR3 DNA sequence: TGCGCCAGCAGCTCAGGAAACTTAGCCAAAAACATTCAGTACTTC.

CDR3 in amino acids: CASSLASDRTNYGYTF. The CDR3 DNA reads as TGCGCCAGCAGCTTGGCCTCGGACCGCACTAACTATGGCTACACCTTC. The V call is TRBV5-1, the J call TRBJ1-2; D ambiguous. The CDR3 contains 16 residues. CDR1 and CDR2 (germline): SGHRS, YFSETQ. V lost 0 bases and J lost 0, with 12 bases in between.

V is TRBV20-1 and J is TRBJ2-7, with 9 nucleotides matching TRBD2. This CDR3 region has 14 residues. Germline CDR1 reads DFQATT; CDR2 reads SNEGSKA (reference sequence). Trimming removed 1 base from V and 2 bases from J; junction bases left unmatched: 3. CDR3 nucleotides: TGCAGTGCTAGAGGAAGCGGGGGGACCTACGAGCAGTACTTC. Its protein product is CSARGSGGTYEQYF.

The chain has TRBV9 and TRBJ1-6; TRBD1 matches at 7 bases. This CDR3 contains 16 residues. With 4 bases clipped from V and 7 bases from J, the junction kept 11 bases outside the gene matches. Looked up from germline, CDR1 is SGDLS and CDR2 is YYNGEE. CDR3 residues: CASSPGGRGYNSPLHF. The CDR3 DNA is TGTGCCAGCAGCCCTGGGGGCAGGGGGTACAATTCACCCCTCCACTTT.

The V and J genes are TRBV24-1 and TRBJ1-2; 9 nucleotides agree with TRBD1. This CDR3 comprises 16 residues. CDR1 and CDR2 from the germline V gene are KGHDR and SFDVKD. With 3 bases clipped from V and 5 bases from J, the junction kept 9 bases outside the gene matches. The CDR3 bases are TGTGCCACCAGTGATGAACCGGGACAGGGACCATATGGCTACACCTTC. Amino acid sequence: CATSDEPGQGPYGYTF.

V usage is TRBV5-6 and J usage is TRBJ2-1; 7 bases fit TRBD2. With V trimmed by 4 bases and J by 4 bases, 5 bases remained unmatched. The CDR3 extends over 14 amino acids. The germline CDR1 and CDR2 sequences are SGHDT and YYEEEE. The CDR3 loop is CASSAGDRYNEQFF. CDR3 sequence (DNA): TGTGCCAGCAGCGCGGGGGACCGTTACAATGAGCAGTTCTTC.

As DNA, the CDR3 is TGTGCCAGCAGGATGCAGGGGGCGGGATACAATGAGCAGTTCTTC. It encodes CASRMQGAGYNEQFF. V and J are TRBV27 and TRBJ2-1; 8 positions match TRBD1. The V gene's germline CDR1 is MNHEY and CDR2 SMNVEV (reference sequence). The CDR3 loop spans 15 amino acids. After removal of 6 bases from V and 4 bases from J, the junction contained 8 bases not matched to a gene.

The table lists this clonotype with a few counts. The chain joins TRBV10-3 to TRBJ1-5, with 9 positions matching TRBD1. Trimming at V came to 7 bases and at J to 2 bases, leaving 6 bases not matched to a gene. The germline gives CDR1 ENHRY, CDR2 SYGVKD. The CDR3 consists of 15 residues. CDR3 in DNA: TGTGCCATCACCCGGGGACAGGGTGGCAATCAGCCCCAGCATTTT. Residues: CAITRGQGGNQPQHF.

A few counts support this clonotype. This chain links TRBV4-1 with TRBJ1-6, with unresolved D. Per germline, CDR1 MGHRA and CDR2 YSYEKL. V shed 0 bases and J shed 4 bases, with 7 bases lying between them. The CDR3 length is 15 residues. The CDR3 DNA reads TGCGCCAGCAGCCAAGAAGTCCGGTATAATTCACCCCTCCACTTT. This sequence encodes CASSQEVRYNSPLHF.

This clonotype occurred a few times. The chain has TRBV20-1 and TRBJ1-5, with D perhaps TRBD1 (5 bases). The CDR3 extends over 13 amino acids. Germline V lookup: CDR1 DFQATT, CDR2 SNEGSKA (reference sequence). Trimming left V 5 bases short and J 4 bases short, with 12 bases between. This chain's CDR3 is CSAEGVRNQPQHF. The DNA for the CDR3 is TGCAGTGCTGAAGGGGTGAGGAATCAGCCCCAGCATTTT.

The genes are TRBV21-1 and TRBJ1-5; TRBD1, the table's D call, lacks a check against the DNA. TRBV21-1 is shown as a pseudogene. The CDR3 is 16 amino acids. This CDR3 is CASSKVGSASKIPKHF. CDR3 in DNA: TGTGCCAGCAGCAAAGTGGGCAGCGCCTCTAAAATACCGAAACATTTT.

The sample holds one count of this clonotype. The gene calls are TRBV2 and TRBJ2-2; 7 nucleotides align to TRBD1. V lost 7 bases to trimming and J lost 1 base; unmatched junction nucleotides: 9. The CDR3 is made up of 16 amino acids. The germline V gene has CDR1 SNHLY and CDR2 FYNNEI. CDR3 nucleotide sequence: TGTGCCAGCACCCAGGGGGTCGTAGGGAACACCGGGGAGCTGTTTTTT. This encodes CASTQGVVGNTGELFF.

This clonotype was detected a few times. V gene TRBV7-9 combines with J gene TRBJ2-1, with D possibly matching TRBD1 (5 bases). This CDR3 contains 14 residues. Germline CDR1 is SEHNR and CDR2 is FQNEAQ (reference sequence). Trimming took 3 bases from V and 6 from J, leaving 12 bases between them. This CDR3 is CASSFSQGSNEQFF. The CDR3 DNA is TGTGCCAGCAGCTTCTCCCAGGGTAGCAATGAGCAGTTCTTC.

This clonotype was seen more than once but under ten times. The V gene is TRBV14, the J gene TRBJ2-7; the D is unclear. Germline loops: CDR1 SGHDN, CDR2 FVKESK. V was pared by 1 base and J by 5 bases, with 6 bases between. CDR3 length: 12 residues. For the CDR3, the DNA is TGTGCCAGCAGCCAAGTGTTAGACGAGCAGTACTTC. This sequence encodes CASSQVLDEQYF.

The genes are TRBV5-1 and TRBJ1-1; tentatively, D is TRBD1 (6 bases). From germline, CDR1 is SGHRS and CDR2 YFSETQ. Trimming removed 4 bases at V and 0 bases at J, with 19 bases between. The CDR3 length is 17 residues. CDR3 DNA sequence: TGCGCCAGCAGCGGACAGTTAAGTGCATTTATGAACACTGAAGCTTTCTTT. Translating gives CASSGQLSAFMNTEAFF. The whole variable domain, remainder taken from reference TRBV5-1 and TRBJ1-1, is KAGVTQTPRYLIKTRGQQVTLSCSPISGHRSVSWYQQTPGQGLQFLFEYFSETQRNKGNFPGRFSGRQFSNSRSEMNVSTLELGDSALYLCASSGQLSAFMNTEAFFGQGTRLTVV.

This sequence joins TRBV7-9 and TRBJ2-3; tentatively, D is TRBD2 (6 bases). CDR1 and CDR2 (germline): SEHNR, FQNEAQ (reference sequence). Trimming cost V 9 bases and J 4 bases, with 11 bases left between them. The CDR3 runs to 12 residues. The CDR3 region is CASSSGADTQYF. For the CDR3, the DNA is TGTGCCAGTTCCTCGGGGGCAGATACGCAGTATTTT.

V gene TRBV2 combines with J gene TRBJ1-2; no definite D call. Germline V lookup: CDR1 SNHLY, CDR2 FYNNEI. V was shortened by 0 bases and J by 0 bases, with 11 bases between the two germline ends. The CDR3 is 16 amino acids. The CDR3 region is CASSEARRVANYGYTF. The CDR3 nucleotides are TGTGCCAGCAGTGAAGCGAGGCGGGTAGCTAACTATGGCTACACCTTC.

The chain carries TRBV7-2 and TRBJ2-3, with 10 bases lining up with TRBD2. This CDR3 region has 17 residues. Germline V CDR1 and CDR2: SGHTA, FQGNSA. The V and J ends lost 5 bases and 4 bases, in that order; junction bases with no gene match: 12. The CDR3 nucleotides read TGTGCCAGCAGCCCGGGTTGGCTAGCGGGGGAGGCAGATACGCAGTATTTT. The encoded protein is CASSPGWLAGEADTQYF.

This chain connects TRBV9 to TRBJ1-2; TRBD1 matches at 9 bases. The V segment lost 3 bases and the J segment 4 bases; nucleotides outside the gene matches: 7. Germline V gene sequence: CDR1 SGDLS, CDR2 YYNGEE. The CDR3 totals 15 residues. Written as DNA, the CDR3 is TGTGCCAGCAGCGCACACAGGGGGCCCGGCTATGGCTACACCTTC. Translating it yields CASSAHRGPGYGYTF.

The CDR3 region is CASSLEAGVANTGELFF. CDR3 nucleotide sequence: TGTGCCAGCAGCTTAGAAGCTGGGGTTGCGAACACCGGGGAGCTGTTTTTT. The chain uses TRBV7-2 and TRBJ2-2; no definite D call. Germline CDR1 SGHTA, CDR2 FQGNSA. The CDR3 runs 17 residues. The V end was cut by 1 base, the J end by 0 bases, with 12 bases between.

This clonotype was found a few times. The J gene is TRBJ1-2, the V gene TRBV7-2; D is ambiguous. CDR3 length: 12 residues. Germline V gives CDR1 SGHTA, CDR2 FQGNSA. The ends were cut back, 7 bases at V and 6 bases at J, with 12 bases in the middle. The CDR3 spells CASTRALDGYTF. DNA of the CDR3: TGTGCCAGCACCCGGGCCCTGGATGGCTACACCTTC.